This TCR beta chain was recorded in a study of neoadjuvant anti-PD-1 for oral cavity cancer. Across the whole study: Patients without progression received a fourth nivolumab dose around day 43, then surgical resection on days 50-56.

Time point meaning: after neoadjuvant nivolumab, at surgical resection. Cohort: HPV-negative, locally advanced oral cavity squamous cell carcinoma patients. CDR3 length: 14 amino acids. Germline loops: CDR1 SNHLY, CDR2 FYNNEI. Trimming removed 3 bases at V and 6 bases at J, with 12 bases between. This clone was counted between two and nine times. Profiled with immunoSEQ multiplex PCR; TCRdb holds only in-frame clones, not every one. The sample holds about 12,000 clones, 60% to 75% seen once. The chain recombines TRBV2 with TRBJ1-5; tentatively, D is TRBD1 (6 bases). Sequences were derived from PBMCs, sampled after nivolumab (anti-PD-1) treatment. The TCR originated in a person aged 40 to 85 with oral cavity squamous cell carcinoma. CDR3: CASSDSGGGQPQHF. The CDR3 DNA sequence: TGTGCCAGCAGTGATTCCGGGGGCGGTCAGCCCCAGCATTTT.